The 7 T cell receptor beta chains reported below all come from one sample, sequenced in a study of T cells after yellow fever vaccination. TCRdb ran MiXCR on the 5' RACE reads and lists one entry per CDR3 protein. Here the sample spans 230,000 or so distinct CDR3 sequences, roughly 4% being singletons. The sequencing used PBMCs, collected 15 days after the yellow fever booster vaccination. The receptors stem from a man aged 18 to 35 who received the YFV17D yellow fever vaccine.

This clonotype was seen ten or more times. The chain joins TRBV5-1 to TRBJ2-4; the D gene is possibly TRBD1 (5 bases). V was trimmed by 0 bases and J by 8 bases, leaving 6 bases between them. The CDR3 contains 12 residues. From germline, CDR1 is SGHRS and CDR2 YFSETQ. CDR3 nucleotide sequence: TGCGCCAGCAGCTTGGAAGGGGACATTCAGTACTTC. It is translated as CASSLEGDIQYF.

This clonotype came up many times. V gene TRBV6-4 combines with J gene TRBJ1-2; weak D call: TRBD1 (5 bases). CDR3 length: 15 residues. Germline CDR1 MRHNA, CDR2 SNTAGT. V lost 4 bases, J lost 5 bases, and 17 bases lay in between. The CDR3, as DNA: TGTGCCAGCAGTGCTCTCCCAGGGCCATCTTATGGCTACACCTTC. It yields the protein CASSALPGPSYGYTF.

At least ten counts were recorded for this clonotype. This chain connects TRBV7-2 to TRBJ2-1; weak D call: TRBD2 (5 bases). Trimming stripped 6 bases from V and 15 bases from J, with 15 bases between. Germline V gives CDR1 SGHTA, CDR2 FQGNSA. The CDR3 has 11 residues. CDR3 sequence (DNA): TGTGCCAGCAGATACCGGGATTCTTTGTTCTTC. This sequence encodes CASRYRDSLFF.

This clonotype was picked up many times. This rearrangement joins TRBV12-3 or TRBV12-4 to TRBJ2-3, with 9 bases that match TRBD1. There are 14 residues in the CDR3. The trim removed 5 bases at V and 4 bases at J, leaving 4 bases unmatched. In DNA form, the CDR3 reads TGTGCCAGCAGTAGAGGACAGGGGCCAGATACGCAGTATTTT. Translating it yields CASSRGQGPDTQYF.

This clonotype was recorded many times. The chain joins TRBV11-3 to TRBJ2-1; 7 bases map to TRBD1. From germline, CDR1 is SGHNT and CDR2 YENEEA. CDR3 length: 15 residues. V dropped 1 base and J dropped 5; count of bases not matched to a gene: 5. The CDR3 DNA reads TGTGCCAGCAGCTTAGGGGGGACAGCAAACAATGAGCAGTTCTTC. Its translation: CASSLGGTANNEQFF.

At least ten counts were recorded for this clonotype. V usage is TRBV7-6 and J usage is TRBJ2-3, with D unclear. The germline V gene has CDR1 SGHVS and CDR2 FNYEAQ. With 5 bases removed from V and 5 bases from J, the gap between germline ends came to 8 bases. CDR3 size: 12 residues. DNA of the CDR3: TGTGCCAGCAGCCTCATCGAAGATACGCAGTATTTT. Translation: CASSLIEDTQYF.

This clonotype appeared many times. This chain links TRBV5-5 with TRBJ1-1; D is perhaps TRBD1 (5 bases). V was clipped by 5 bases and J by 0 bases, with 11 bases between them. The germline gives CDR1 SGHKS, CDR2 YYEKEE (reference sequence). The CDR3 totals 14 residues. CDR3 nucleotide sequence: TGTGCCAGCAGGGTGGGGCAGATGAACACTGAAGCTTTCTTT. Translated, it gives CASRVGQMNTEAFF.